A selection of T cell receptor beta chains follows, all from one sample in a study of Ad26.COV2.S vaccination and SARS-CoV-2 variants. Sequencing used immunoSEQ multiplex PCR; TCRdb keeps in-frame clones, though not all of them. This sample has approximately 480,000 clones, with 87% found just once. The sample in question was peripheral blood, obtained in a trial of Ad26.COV2.S vaccine versus placebo. The receptor source for this set is a person aged 18 to 65 who received the Ad26.COV2.S COVID-19 vaccine or a placebo. Each CDR3 is given with its conserved first and last residue. D genes are given only for firm matches. Clone size is shown for a subset of rows, as once, few, many or a class of expanded clone.

TRBJ2-2	NA	TRBD2	TRBV27	CASSPDPLAANTGELFF	TGTGCCAGCAGTCCCGACCCACTAGCGGCGAACACCGGGGAGCTGTTTTTT
TRBJ2-4	NA	NA	TRBV10-3	CAISDTSVNIQYF	TGTGCCATCAGCGACACGTCGGTGAACATTCAGTACTTC
TRBJ2-7	NA	NA	TRBV10-2	CASSRGEQVSSYEQYF	TGCGCCAGCAGCCGAGGGGAACAGGTCAGCTCCTACGAGCAGTACTTC
TRBJ1-2	NA	TRBD1	TRBV27	CASSLHPTGLGYTF	TGTGCCAGCAGTCTCCACCCGACAGGGCTTGGCTACACCTTC
TRBJ1-4	NA	NA	TRBV28	CASTLYGGGEKLFF	TGTGCCAGCACCCTCTATGGGGGGGGTGAAAAACTGTTTTTT
TRBJ2-2	NA	NA	TRBV28	CASSLVAVTGELFF	TGTGCCAGCAGTTTAGTGGCGGTTACCGGGGAGCTGTTTTTT
TRBJ1-6	few	NA	TRBV5-3	CARSSDKGENSPLHF	TGTGCCAGAAGCTCGGACAAGGGGGAGAATTCACCCCTCCACTTT
TRBJ2-1	NA	TRBD2	TRBV24-1	CATSDLQRGSEQFF	TGTGCCACCAGTGATTTGCAGCGGGGGTCCGAGCAGTTCTTC
TRBJ2-3	NA	TRBD1	TRBV4-2	CASSQGGGQGFDTQYF	TGTGCCAGCAGCCAAGGAGGGGGACAGGGATTCGATACGCAGTATTTT
TRBJ1-2	NA	TRBD1	TRBV28	CASSLTGLAYGYTF	TGTGCCAGCAGCTTGACAGGGCTCGCCTATGGCTACACCTTC
TRBJ2-7	NA	NA	TRBV25-1	CASSTVSYEQYF	TGTGCCAGCAGTACGGTCTCCTACGAGCAGTACTTC
TRBJ1-5	few	TRBD1	TRBV27	CASSPRQGHNQPQHF	TGTGCCAGCAGTCCCCGACAGGGGCACAATCAGCCCCAGCATTTT
TRBJ2-5	NA	NA	TRBV11-3	CASSLGRGSETQYF	TGTGCCAGCAGCTTAGGGAGGGGATCTGAGACCCAGTACTTC
TRBJ2-4	NA	NA	TRBV28	CASGMESPNIQYF	TGTGCCAGCGGGATGGAGAGCCCCAACATTCAGTACTTC
TRBJ2-2	NA	NA	TRBV6-2/TRBV6-3	CASSSGSGTGELFF	TGTGCCAGCAGTTCAGGGAGCGGCACCGGGGAGCTGTTTTTT
TRBJ2-1	NA	NA	TRBV20-1	CSASRIDSEQFF	TGCAGTGCTAGTCGAATAGACAGTGAGCAGTTCTTC
TRBJ1-1	NA	NA	TRBV7-2	CATRLRGLNTEAFF	TGTGCCACTAGGTTGAGGGGATTGAACACTGAAGCTTTCTTT
TRBJ2-1	NA	TRBD2	TRBV19	CASIKDPGLAGAFEQFF	TGTGCCAGTATCAAAGACCCGGGACTAGCGGGAGCATTCGAGCAGTTCTTC
TRBJ1-1	NA	NA	TRBV25-1	CASSEYGGNTEAFF	TGTGCCAGCAGTGAATATGGGGGGAACACTGAAGCTTTCTTT
TRBJ2-2	few	NA	TRBV7-9	CASSLKPSGELFF	TGTGCCAGCAGCCTTAAACCTTCGGGGGAGCTGTTTTTT
TRBJ2-1	NA	TRBD2	TRBV7-3	CASSPGGNEQFF	TGTGCCAGCAGCCCGGGGGGGAATGAGCAGTTCTTC
TRBJ1-5	NA	NA	TRBV18	CASSPTIWAWDQPQHF	TGTGCCAGCTCACCCACTATATGGGCGTGGGATCAGCCCCAGCATTTT
TRBJ2-7	few	TRBD1	TRBV7-9	CASSLDRTYEQYF	TGTGCCAGCAGCTTGGACAGGACCTACGAGCAGTACTTC
TRBJ1-4	NA	TRBD1	TRBV19	CASSPGQASAPLKKLFF	TGTGCCAGTAGTCCGGGACAGGCTTCAGCCCCTTTAAAGAAACTGTTTTTT
TRBJ2-2	NA	NA	TRBV5-6	CASSFGVDTGELFF	TGTGCCAGCAGCTTCGGCGTCGACACCGGGGAGCTGTTTTTT
TRBJ2-4	NA	TRBD2	TRBV7-8	CASSSRDYKNVQYF	TGTGCCAGCAGCTCACGGGACTACAAAAACGTTCAGTACTTC
TRBJ2-7	NA	TRBD2	TRBV7-8	CASSWTSGSRYEQYF	TGTGCCAGCAGCTGGACTAGCGGGAGTCGATACGAGCAGTACTTC
TRBJ2-5	NA	NA	TRBV5-4	CASSSDLGVQYQETQYF	TGTGCCAGCAGCTCCGACCTAGGAGTTCAATACCAAGAGACCCAGTACTTC
TRBJ1-5	NA	NA	TRBV30	CAWSVGGGPETHQPQHF	TGTGCCTGGAGTGTAGGTGGGGGCCCCGAGACTCATCAGCCCCAGCATTTT
TRBJ1-5	NA	TRBD1	TRBV19	CASSIDEGQGFQPQHF	TGTGCCAGTAGTATAGATGAGGGACAGGGATTTCAGCCCCAGCATTTT
TRBJ2-7	NA	NA	TRBV19	CATAAGPYEQYF	TGTGCCACCGCGGCAGGTCCCTACGAGCAGTACTTC
TRBJ1-2	NA	NA	TRBV27	CASSSADRPGYGYTF	TGTGCCAGCAGTTCAGCCGACAGGCCCGGGTATGGCTACACCTTC
TRBJ2-1	NA	NA	TRBV12-3/TRBV12-4	CASSLESEQFF	TGTGCCAGCAGTTTAGAATCTGAGCAGTTCTTC
TRBJ2-2	NA	NA	TRBV7-3	CASSQQGAGELFF	TGTGCCAGCAGCCAACAGGGCGCCGGGGAGCTGTTTTTT
TRBJ2-1	NA	NA	TRBV28	CASSFDYTEQFF	TGTGCCAGCAGTTTTGATTACACGGAGCAGTTCTTC
TRBJ1-2	NA	NA	TRBV2	CASRPGTGNYGYTF	TGTGCCAGCAGGCCAGGGACGGGTAACTATGGCTACACCTTC
TRBJ1-1	NA	NA	TRBV24-1	CATSGVGNTEAFF	TGTGCCACCAGTGGGGTGGGGAACACTGAAGCTTTCTTT
TRBJ1-1	NA	NA	TRBV7-2	CASSLAWGTEAFF	TGTGCCAGCAGCTTAGCGTGGGGCACTGAAGCTTTCTTT
TRBJ2-7	NA	TRBD1	TRBV7-2	CASSLAGTAFYEQYF	TGTGCCAGCAGCTTAGCCGGGACAGCTTTCTACGAGCAGTACTTC
TRBJ1-2	NA	NA	TRBV5-5	CASSFRSDGGYTF	TGTGCCAGCAGCTTTCGGTCAGACGGAGGCTACACCTTC
TRBJ2-3	NA	TRBD2	TRBV3-1/TRBV3-2	CASSQDWTSGRVTDTQYF	TGTGCCAGCAGCCAAGATTGGACTAGCGGGAGGGTTACAGATACGCAGTATTTT
TRBJ1-1	NA	NA	TRBV5-1	CASSFRSGTEAFF	TGCGCCAGCAGCTTTAGATCGGGGACTGAAGCTTTCTTT
TRBJ2-7	NA	NA	TRBV2	CASSEGQGSWEQYF	TGTGCCAGCAGTGAAGGCCAGGGATCATGGGAGCAGTACTTC
TRBJ1-5	NA	NA	TRBV3-1/TRBV3-2	CASSQAPGVNQPQHF	TGTGCCAGCAGCCAAGCCCCGGGGGTCAATCAGCCCCAGCATTTT
TRBJ2-1	NA	NA	TRBV4-1	CASSRGGRASSYNEQFF	TGCGCCAGCAGCCGTGGGGGGCGGGCAAGCTCCTACAATGAGCAGTTCTTC
TRBJ1-5	few	TRBD1	TRBV2	CASSRRQGSGGQPQHF	TGTGCCAGCAGTCGACGACAGGGGTCGGGAGGTCAGCCCCAGCATTTT
TRBJ1-2	once	NA	TRBV27	CASSPGTKYGYTF	TGTGCCAGCAGCCCCGGGACAAAGTATGGCTACACCTTC
TRBJ2-5	NA	NA	TRBV3-1/TRBV3-2	CASSQVGETQYF	TGTGCCAGCAGCCAAGTAGGGGAGACCCAGTACTTC
TRBJ2-7	once	NA	TRBV7-3	CASSRPGGEQYF	TGTGCCAGCAGCCGACCTGGGGGCGAGCAGTACTTC
TRBJ1-5	once	NA	TRBV7-2	CASSLDGGGGGQPQHF	TGTGCCAGCAGCTTAGACGGTGGGGGGGGCGGTCAGCCCCAGCATTTT
TRBJ2-7	NA	NA	TRBV9	CASSARSEDEQYF	TGTGCCAGCAGCGCTCGTAGCGAGGACGAGCAGTACTTC
TRBJ1-1	once	TRBD1	TRBV7-3	CASSPTGFRDTEAFF	TGTGCCAGCAGCCCGACAGGGTTTCGAGACACTGAAGCTTTCTTT